This T cell receptor (beta chain) was retrieved from a study of blood T cell repertoires in COVID-19. On the study more broadly: Nucleic acid was either cDNA or gDNA, and it came from T cells, B-cell-depleted T cells, or PBMCs.

Data came from immunoSEQ multiplex PCR; TCRdb stores just in-frame clones and leaves some out. Found here are 350,000 to 400,000 clones, approximately 90% of them singletons; the top ten hold about 0.83%. The sample was PBMCs or T cells enriched from blood (not recorded which). The TCR sequence derives from a middle-aged woman who had been exposed to COVID-19.

The CDR3 reads CASKLAAGRSYEQYF. The CDR3 region has the DNA TGTGCCAGCAAACTCGCGGCGGGGCGGTCCTACGAGCAGTACTTC. V is TRBV6-5 and J is TRBJ2-7; tentatively, D is TRBD2 (6 bases). Germline V lookup: CDR1 MNHEY, CDR2 SVGAGI. V lost 7 bases and J lost 1, with 17 bases in between. This CDR3 has 15 amino acids.